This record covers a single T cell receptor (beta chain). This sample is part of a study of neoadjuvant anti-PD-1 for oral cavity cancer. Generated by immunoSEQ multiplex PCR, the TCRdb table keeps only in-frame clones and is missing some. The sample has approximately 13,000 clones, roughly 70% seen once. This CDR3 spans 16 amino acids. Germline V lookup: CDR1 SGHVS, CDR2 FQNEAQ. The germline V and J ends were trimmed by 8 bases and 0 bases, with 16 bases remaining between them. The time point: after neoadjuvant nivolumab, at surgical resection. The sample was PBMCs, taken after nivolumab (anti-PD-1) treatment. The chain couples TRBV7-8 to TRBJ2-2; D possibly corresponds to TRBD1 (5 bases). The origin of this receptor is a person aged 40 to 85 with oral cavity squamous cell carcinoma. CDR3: CASAQGVGPNTGELFF. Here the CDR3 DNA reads TGTGCCAGCGCACAAGGGGTGGGCCCGAACACCGGGGAGCTGTTTTTT.